The 27 T cell receptor beta chains below come from one sample, sequenced in a study of shared clonotypes between healthy human individuals (TCRdb year 2020). Receptor libraries were prepared by the immunoSEQ multiplex PCR assay. Sourced from immuneACCESS, this table was stored by TCRdb with only in-frame sequences that have V and J called. A share of the clones is absent; for the studies checked, an unresolved V gene accounts for under half, and the remainder has no known explanation. Recorded for this sample are more than 1.2 million clones; around 98.5% of them occurred a single time. The ten largest clones take up roughly 0.35% of the sample. Input material: naive CD4+ T cells sorted from blood. Sample cell subset or site, as interpreted from the label and publication: CD45RA+ positively selected. Source of these receptors: a man younger than 45 in good health.

CDR3 region: CASRYGQPSTDTQYF. The CDR3 coding sequence is TGCGCCAGCAGATACGGACAGCCCAGCACAGATACGCAGTATTTT. This chain uses TRBV5-1 with TRBJ2-3; possible D gene TRBD1, 6 bases. The length of the CDR3 is 15 residues. Germline V gene data show CDR1 as SGHRS and CDR2 as YFSETQ. Trimming shortened V by 5 bases and J by 0 bases, and 13 bases separated the two germline ends.

This clone was seen once. V gene TRBV5-6 combines with J gene TRBJ2-2; D may correspond to TRBD1 or TRBD2 (5 bases each). Trimming took off 0 bases at V and 0 bases at J, with 6 bases between the two ends. The CDR3 length is 15 residues. In germline, CDR1 is SGHDT, CDR2 YYEEEE. CDR3: CASSLGGANTGELFF. The CDR3 nucleotides read TGTGCCAGCAGCTTGGGAGGGGCGAACACCGGGGAGCTGTTTTTT.

The sample holds one count of this clone. V and J are TRBV5-4 and TRBJ2-7, with 11 bases that match TRBD2. Germline values: CDR1 SGHNT, CDR2 YYREEE (reference sequence). Trimming took 4 bases from V and 6 from J; bases not matched to a gene: 9. The length of the CDR3 is 15 residues. The CDR3 loop is CASSKLAGGPTEQYF. The CDR3 nucleotides read TGTGCCAGCAGCAAGTTAGCGGGAGGGCCCACCGAGCAGTACTTC.

The chain joins TRBV4-3 to TRBJ2-2; D gene ambiguous. CDR3 length: 15 amino acids. V dropped 0 bases and J dropped 4 bases, with 9 bases sitting between them. Germline CDR1 and CDR2: LGHNA and YSLEER. The CDR3 DNA sequence: TGCGCCAGCAGCCAAGATGGGATAGGCACCGGGGAGCTGTTTTTT. This gives the protein CASSQDGIGTGELFF.

V gene TRBV5-1 combines with J gene TRBJ1-2; 9 bases align to TRBD1. Germline V gives CDR1 SGHRS, CDR2 YFSETQ. V lost 2 bases and J lost 6; bases outside the gene matches: 5. The CDR3 runs 14 residues. This chain's CDR3 is CASSFWDRDNGYTF. The CDR3 region has the DNA TGCGCCAGCAGCTTTTGGGACAGGGACAATGGCTACACCTTC.

In this sample, this clone turned up a few times. The chain employs TRBV5-6 and TRBJ2-7; the match to TRBD1 covers 9 bases. Trimming took 0 bases from V and 6 from J; bases not matched to a gene: 7. This CDR3 has 15 amino acids. CDR1 and CDR2 (germline): SGHDT, YYEEEE. The CDR3 here is CASSLDGTGFGEQYF. CDR3 bases: TGTGCCAGCAGCTTGGATGGGACAGGGTTTGGCGAGCAGTACTTC. Filled out from reference TRBV5-6 and TRBJ2-7, the complete variable domain reads DAGVTQSPTHLIKTRGQQVTLRCSPKSGHDTVSWYQQALGQGPQFIFQYYEEEERQRGNFPDRFSGHQFPNYSSELNVNALLLGDSALYLCASSLDGTGFGEQYFGPGTRLTVT.

V and J are TRBV7-9 and TRBJ2-7, with D uncertain. This CDR3 spans 11 amino acids. V lost 5 bases and J 9 bases, leaving 11 bases between the germline ends. The germline gives CDR1 SEHNR, CDR2 FQNEAQ (reference sequence). CDR3 region: CASSADRLQYF. The CDR3 bases are TGTGCCAGCAGCGCAGACCGACTGCAGTACTTC. Together with reference TRBV7-9 and TRBJ2-7, the CDR3 gives the full variable domain: DTGVSQNPRHKITKRGQNVTFRCDPISEHNRLYWYRQTLGQGPEFLTYFQNEAQLEKSRLLSDRFSAERPKGSFSTLEIQRTEQGDSAMYLCASSADRLQYFGPGTRLTVT.

The genes are TRBV9 and TRBJ2-7; D possibly corresponds to TRBD2 (5 bases). The CDR3 is made up of 15 amino acids. The germline V gene encodes CDR1 SGDLS and CDR2 YYNGEE. Trimming stripped 0 bases from V and 3 bases from J, with 13 bases between. The CDR3 DNA reads TGTGCCAGCAGCGTAGAAGAGGGAAGATACTACGAGCAGTACTTC. As protein: CASSVEEGRYYEQYF. Supplemented by reference TRBV9 and TRBJ2-7, the full variable domain reads DSGVTQTPKHLITATGQRVTLRCSPRSGDLSVYWYQQSLDQGLQFLIQYYNGEERAKGNILERFSAQQFPDLHSELNLSSLELGDSALYFCASSVEEGRYYEQYFGPGTRLTVT.

The sample holds one count of this clone. V and J are TRBV2 and TRBJ2-2; TRBD2 matches 10 bases. The V gene's germline CDR1 is SNHLY and CDR2 FYNNEI. This CDR3 is 17 amino acids long. Trimming at V came to 5 bases and at J to 8 bases, leaving 14 bases not matched to a gene. The CDR3 region is CASSPPGRLAGAGELFF. The CDR3 DNA sequence: TGTGCCAGCAGTCCACCCGGGAGGCTAGCGGGAGCTGGGGAGCTGTTTTTT.

The chain links TRBV7-7 to TRBJ2-1; 7 positions match TRBD2. V lost 3 bases, J lost 5 bases, and 4 bases stayed unmatched. The CDR3 extends over 14 amino acids. The germline CDR1 and CDR2 sequences are SSHAT and FNYEAQ (reference sequence). The CDR3 coding sequence is TGTGCCAGCAGCTTTGGGGAGGGAAACAATGAGCAGTTCTTC. This gives the protein CASSFGEGNNEQFF.

The V and J genes are TRBV29-1 and TRBJ2-3, with 8 bases aligning to TRBD1. The trim removed 3 bases at V and 6 bases at J, leaving 17 bases unmatched. Germline V gene data show CDR1 as SQVTM and CDR2 as ANQGSEA. This CDR3 has 17 amino acids. CDR3 nucleotide sequence: TGCAGCGTTGACTCACCCGGACAGGGTGTTTTCAGTGATACGCAGTATTTT. Translation gives CSVDSPGQGVFSDTQYF.

This clone was found once. The genes are TRBV6-1 and TRBJ2-1; TRBD1 matches 10 bases. Germline trimming cut 2 bases from V and 7 bases from J; bases unmatched to any gene: 5. Germline lookup yields CDR1 MNHNS and CDR2 SASEGT. The CDR3 runs 15 residues. This CDR3 is CASSEFGQGVNEQFF. CDR3 sequence (DNA): TGTGCCAGCAGTGAATTTGGACAGGGGGTGAATGAGCAGTTCTTC.

The chain combines TRBV19 with TRBJ2-5; perhaps D is TRBD1 or TRBD2 (5 bases each). The CDR3 has 15 residues. V gave up 7 bases and J gave up 2 bases, with 17 bases separating them. Germline CDR1 LNHDA, CDR2 SQIVND (reference sequence). CDR3: CASTPSPRGQETQYF. CDR3 DNA sequence: TGTGCCAGTACCCCCTCCCCGAGGGGACAAGAGACCCAGTACTTC. Together with reference TRBV19 and TRBJ2-5, the CDR3 gives the full variable domain: DGGITQSPKYLFRKEGQNVTLSCEQNLNHDAMYWYRQDPGQGLRLIYYSQIVNDFQKGDIAEGYSVSREKKESFPLTVTSAQKNPTAFYLCASTPSPRGQETQYFGPGTRLLVL.

The chain combines TRBV7-2 with TRBJ2-4; no definite D call. V was pared by 2 bases and J by 0 bases, with 2 bases between. CDR3 size: 13 residues. CDR1 SGHTA and CDR2 FQGNSA come from the germline V gene. CDR3 in DNA: TGTGCCAGCAGCTTACTAGCCAAAAACATTCAGTACTTC. It is translated as CASSLLAKNIQYF. Full variable domain (rest looked up from reference TRBV7-2 and TRBJ2-4): GAGVSQSPSNKVTEKGKDVELRCDPISGHTALYWYRQSLGQGLEFLIYFQGNSAPDKSGLPSDRFSAERTGGSVSTLTIQRTQQEDSAVYLCASSLLAKNIQYFGAGTRLSVL.

This chain uses TRBV11-2 with TRBJ2-7; D is undetermined. This CDR3 is built from 17 residues. Trimming cost V 3 bases and J 6 bases, with 24 bases left between them. CDR1 is SGHAT, CDR2 FQNNGV, per germline. DNA for the CDR3: TGTGCCAGCAGCTTTGCCCTCTCTCCGGCAGTGGGGTCCGAGCAGTACTTC. Translation gives CASSFALSPAVGSEQYF.

The chain links TRBV11-3 to TRBJ2-1; no definite D call. Trimming pared 10 bases from V and 4 bases from J, leaving 20 bases between. Germline loops: CDR1 SGHNT, CDR2 YENEEA. This CDR3 region has 15 residues. CDR3 nucleotide sequence: TGTGCCAAGCAGTCCGAGGCCAGGCCTTACAATGAGCAGTTCTTC. Residues: CAKQSEARPYNEQFF.

A single count supports this clone. The chain couples TRBV18 to TRBJ1-1, with D possibly matching TRBD1 (5 bases). This CDR3 contains 16 residues. Trimming removed 0 bases at V and 5 bases at J, with 16 bases between. Per germline, CDR1 KGHSH and CDR2 LQKENI. CDR3 nucleotides: TGTGCCAGCTCACCACCGATGGGGGAGGTTGGGACTGAAGCTTTCTTT. This gives the protein CASSPPMGEVGTEAFF.

The chain joins TRBV29-1 to TRBJ1-2; D unclear. The V end lost 4 bases, the J end lost 4 bases, and 13 bases lay between the germline ends. CDR1 and CDR2 (germline): SQVTM, ANQGSEA. The CDR3 runs to 13 residues. This CDR3 reads CSVVLRVGYGYTF. DNA of the CDR3: TGCAGCGTTGTCCTGCGGGTCGGCTATGGCTACACCTTC.

This chain connects TRBV11-2 to TRBJ2-3, with D perhaps matching TRBD2 (6 bases). The CDR3 runs to 16 residues. Germline V lookup: CDR1 SGHAT, CDR2 FQNNGV. Trimming took off 5 bases at V and 0 bases at J, with 15 bases between the two ends. The CDR3 loop is CASSPTRLASTDTQYF. The DNA of the CDR3 is TGTGCCAGCAGCCCTACGAGGCTAGCGAGCACAGATACGCAGTATTTT.

This clone was counted a single time. The chain is built from TRBV6-6 and TRBJ1-3, with D hard to call. The CDR3 runs to 16 residues. Germline loops: CDR1 MNHNY, CDR2 SVGAGI (reference sequence). Trimming left V 5 bases short and J 0 bases short, with 14 bases between. CDR3 nucleotide sequence: TGTGCCAGCAGTCACAATCGACAAGACTCTGGAAACACCATATATTTT. As protein: CASSHNRQDSGNTIYF.

As regards this clone: The sample contains more than one DNA sequence encoding this CDR3. The rearrangement links TRBV9 to TRBJ2-3, with 7 nucleotides matching TRBD2. V lost 0 bases and J lost 2; bases outside the gene matches: 6. CDR3 length: 16 amino acids. Germline CDR1 is SGDLS and CDR2 is YYNGEE. CDR3 region: CASSVDPAGPTDTQYF. CDR3 DNA sequence: TGTGCCAGCAGCGTAGACCCAGCGGGGCCCACAGATACGCAGTATTTT.

The chain links TRBV19 to TRBJ2-5; TRBD2 might be the D (6 bases). Germline loops: CDR1 LNHDA, CDR2 SQIVND (reference sequence). The CDR3 has 15 amino acids. V shed 5 bases and J shed 5 bases, with 18 bases lying between them. CDR3 loop: CASSALTGVHETQYF. CDR3 bases: TGTGCCAGTAGTGCCCTGACGGGGGTCCACGAGACCCAGTACTTC.

This chain connects TRBV6-4 to TRBJ2-3; 7 nucleotides align to TRBD2. V trimming: 1 base; J trimming: 4 bases; junction bases outside the gene matches: 8. This CDR3 spans 16 amino acids. Looked up from germline, CDR1 is MRHNA and CDR2 is SNTAGT. CDR3 DNA sequence: TGTGCCAGCAGTGACTTGTGGGGAGGGCCCGCAGATACGCAGTATTTT. This sequence encodes CASSDLWGGPADTQYF.

The chain couples TRBV18 to TRBJ2-3, with D unclear. Germline-derived CDR1 and CDR2 are KGHSH and LQKENI. The CDR3 is made up of 12 amino acids. Trimming took 4 bases from V and 6 from J, leaving 8 bases between them. This CDR3 is CASSLKVDTQYF. The DNA of the CDR3 is TGTGCCAGCTCACTCAAAGTGGATACGCAGTATTTT.

The V and J genes are TRBV9 and TRBJ2-1, with D perhaps being TRBD1 or TRBD2 (5 bases each). Germline V gene lookup returns CDR1 SGDLS and CDR2 YYNGEE. The CDR3 sequence is 15 residues long. V was pared by 2 bases and J by 2 bases, with 11 bases between. Written as DNA, the CDR3 is TGTGCCAGCAGCGTGGGAGCGGACACCTACAATGAGCAGTTCTTC. It translates to CASSVGADTYNEQFF.

The rearrangement links TRBV5-4 to TRBJ2-7; no reliable D call. Germline CDR1 SGHNT, CDR2 YYREEE (reference sequence). The CDR3 extends over 14 amino acids. Trimming removed 2 bases at V and 5 bases at J, with 14 bases between. The chain's CDR3 is CASSFVPSTHEQYF. The CDR3, as DNA: TGTGCCAGCAGCTTTGTTCCTTCTACCCACGAGCAGTACTTC.

The rearrangement joins TRBV9 to TRBJ2-7; a possible D gene is TRBD2 (6 bases). Trimming shortened V by 3 bases and J by 6 bases, and 16 bases separated the two germline ends. CDR1 is SGDLS and CDR2 is YYNGEE in the germline V gene. The CDR3 is 14 residues long. CDR3 sequence (DNA): TGTGCCAGCAGCGCGACCGGAGGGTCTTTCGAGCAGTACTTC. Protein: CASSATGGSFEQYF.